This T cell receptor (beta chain) was observed in a study of cytotoxic CD8 clonotypes in ibrutinib-treated CLL. Looking at the study overall: Each sample contained, on average, around 250,000 productive templates and 95,000 or so productive rearrangements. Study-wide results and caveats: Lymph node repertoires were not studied, and sampling times were unmatched.

Comments on this clone: As yet, its antigen is unknown.

Cryopreserved PBMCs yielded around 2.1 micrograms of genomic DNA for TCR beta libraries. Repertoires were generated with immunoSEQ multiplex PCR, while TCRdb's copy carries only in-frame clones and drops some. The sample has 80,000 to 95,000 clones; 70% to 80% are singletons. This material consisted of PBMCs, taken after 12 months of ibrutinib treatment. The receptor was derived from a human donor with chronic lymphocytic leukemia.

The CDR3 region has the DNA TGTGCCAGCAGCCACGCAATGGGACGGCGCTCTGGGGCCAACGTCCTGACTTTC. This gives the protein CASSHAMGRRSGANVLTF. This sequence joins TRBV14 and TRBJ2-6; D might be TRBD1 or TRBD2, each matching 5 bases. The CDR3 is 18 residues long. V shed 3 bases and J shed 0 bases, with 15 bases lying between them. Looked up from germline, CDR1 is SGHDN and CDR2 is FVKESK. The full variable domain, completed using reference TRBV14 and TRBJ2-6, is EAGVTQFPSHSVIEKGQTVTLRCDPISGHDNLYWYRRVMGKEIKFLLHFVKESKQDESGMPNNRFLAERTGGTYSTLKVQPAELEDSGVYFCASSHAMGRRSGANVLTFGAGSRLTVL.